Listed below are T cell receptor beta chains from one sample, sequenced in a study of early T cells in non-severe SARS-CoV-2 infection. A single record per CDR3 protein comes from TCRdb applying MiXCR to the 5' RACE reads. The repertoire holds roughly 75,000 distinct CDR3 sequences, 7.5% to 10% seen once, with approximately 4.8% in the top ten. The sequencing sample was made of whole blood. Source of these receptors: an adult who was a healthcare worker with PCR-confirmed SARS-CoV-2 infection or an uninfected control (not recorded which). Both conserved end residues are part of each CDR3. D genes are given only for firm matches.

v_call d_call cdr3_aa
TRBV10-3 TRBD2 CAISGGRTSGSIEQFF
TRBV20-1 NA CSAIFRATANTDTQYF
TRBV5-1 NA CASSATRLYTGELFF
TRBV7-2 NA CASSARTLSGTQYF
TRBV4-1 TRBD1 CASSQPTGEVFF
TRBV6-1 NA CASSPSRVEQFF
TRBV28 TRBD2 CATNRLAGSTDTQYF
TRBV5-1 NA CASSLGRAGANVLTF
TRBV3-1 NA CASSQDRLAPDEQYF
TRBV28 NA CASSQGWNEQYF
TRBV6-2/TRBV6-3 TRBD1 CASRRAQGRKIQPQHF
TRBV28 TRBD2 CATTSGDFYNEQFF
TRBV4-2 NA CASSQGYQETQYF
TRBV20-1 NA CSARPGQLNTEAFF
TRBV20-1 NA CSPGPTDTQYF
TRBV7-8 NA CASTPTSPPSTDTQYF
TRBV6-6 TRBD2 CASSDPRREKSNEQFF
TRBV7-9 NA CASSRDLLYEQYF
TRBV20-1 TRBD2 CSARIGTSYEQYF
TRBV27 TRBD1 CASGTGAHTGELFF
TRBV27 TRBD2 CASCGRTPTDTQYF
TRBV12-3/TRBV12-4 TRBD1 CASSGTGPRDNYGYTF
TRBV4-1 TRBD1 CASSQVQGENEQFF
TRBV9 NA CASSSTGTSSTDTQYF
TRBV2 NA CASRDRSLGNNEQFF
TRBV12-3/TRBV12-4 NA CASSLGGDEQHF
TRBV14 NA CASSHDRSTVHEQFF
TRBV5-5 NA CASSPVTDTQYF